These 18 T cell receptor beta chains originate from one sample sequenced in a study of CD8+ T cells in alopecia areata. Extraction and reverse transcription of RNA yielded cDNA as the sequencing template. Using immunoSEQ multiplex PCR, the repertoire was profiled, and TCRdb retains in-frame clones only, with some absent. Of some 170,000 clones in the sample, roughly 70% were seen once. This specimen was CD8+ T cells sorted from blood, taken at week 0. The receptors come from a human donor with alopecia areata.

This chain links TRBV29-1 with TRBJ2-7; 9 bases line up with TRBD1. The CDR3 is made up of 15 amino acids. J lost 1 base, V lost 2 bases, and 6 bases had no gene match. From germline, CDR1 is SQVTM and CDR2 ANQGSEA. Written as DNA, the CDR3 is TGCAGCGTTGAATTCGGGGACAGGGCATCCTACGAGCAGTACTTC. It translates to CSVEFGDRASYEQYF.

The J gene is TRBJ2-7, the V gene TRBV18, with D unresolved. Germline CDR1 reads KGHSH; CDR2 reads LQKENI. The CDR3 runs to 14 residues. V was clipped by 3 bases and J by 3 bases, with 12 bases between them. The CDR3 DNA follows: TGTGCCAGCTCACCCCCAGGCCCTAACTACGAGCAGTACTTC. Its protein is CASSPPGPNYEQYF. The entire variable domain, with the rest obtained from reference TRBV18 and TRBJ2-7, is as follows: NAGVMQNPRHLVRRRGQEARLRCSPMKGHSHVYWYRQLPEEGLKFMVYLQKENIIDESGMPKERFSAEFPKEGPSILRIQQVVRGDSAAYFCASSPPGPNYEQYFGPGTRLTVT.

This clone was counted between two and nine times. The chain uses TRBV9 and TRBJ1-3; 8 bases fit TRBD1. V trimming: 4 bases; J trimming: 2 bases; junction bases outside the gene matches: 8. The germline V gene encodes CDR1 SGDLS and CDR2 YYNGEE. The CDR3 loop spans 16 amino acids. The CDR3 DNA sequence: TGTGCCAGCAGCCAAGCCGGACAGGGTACTGGAAACACCATATATTTT. Translation: CASSQAGQGTGNTIYF. The full variable domain, completed using reference TRBV9 and TRBJ1-3, is DSGVTQTPKHLITATGQRVTLRCSPRSGDLSVYWYQQSLDQGLQFLIQYYNGEERAKGNILERFSAQQFPDLHSELNLSSLELGDSALYFCASSQAGQGTGNTIYFGEGSWLTVV.

This clone was seen more than once but under ten times. The chain joins TRBV7-9 to TRBJ1-1; D is perhaps TRBD1 (5 bases). CDR1 SEHNR and CDR2 FQNEAQ come from the germline V gene (reference sequence). Trimming shortened V by 5 bases and J by 6 bases, and 19 bases separated the two germline ends. This CDR3 is 15 amino acids long. The CDR3 DNA reads TGTGCCAGCAGCATCCGGGACGCTTGTACACCTGAAGCTTTCTTT. As protein: CASSIRDACTPEAFF.

V gene TRBV27 combines with J gene TRBJ1-6; unclear D gene. Trimming left V 8 bases short and J 6 bases short, with 11 bases between. The CDR3 is made up of 13 amino acids. CDR1 MNHEY and CDR2 SMNVEV come from the germline V gene (reference sequence). CDR3 sequence (DNA): TGTGCCAGCTCCCTCGTGGGTAATTCACCCCTCCACTTT. Translating it yields CASSLVGNSPLHF.

The sample holds one count of this clone. V and J are TRBV29-1 and TRBJ1-2; D perhaps matches TRBD1 (5 bases). This CDR3 region has 11 residues. The germline gives CDR1 SQVTM, CDR2 ANQGSEA. V was pared by 3 bases and J by 6 bases, with 8 bases between. The CDR3 is CSVEGTHGYTF. Here the CDR3 DNA reads TGCAGCGTTGAGGGGACCCATGGCTACACCTTC.

The chain links TRBV5-6 to TRBJ1-1; 10 bases line up with TRBD1. Germline CDR1 SGHDT, CDR2 YYEEEE. With 4 bases clipped from V and 5 bases from J, the junction kept 8 bases outside the gene matches. The CDR3 contains 15 residues. The CDR3 DNA reads TGTGCCAGCAGCGCCATAGACAGGGGGCGGACTGAAGCTTTCTTT. This gives the protein CASSAIDRGRTEAFF.

The chain combines TRBV25-1 with TRBJ1-1, with TRBD1 as a possible D gene (5 bases). CDR1 and CDR2 (germline): MGHDK, SYGVNS. Between the trimmed V and J ends, which lost 5 bases and 0 bases, there was a span of 22 bases. The CDR3 sequence is 18 residues long. The CDR3 loop reads CASSSRRDPMLMNTEAFF. The CDR3 DNA reads as TGTGCCAGCAGTTCACGCCGGGACCCAATGCTCATGAACACTGAAGCTTTCTTT.

The rearrangement uses TRBV5-4 and TRBJ1-2, with D possibly TRBD1 on 6 matching bases. From germline, CDR1 is SGHNT and CDR2 YYREEE (reference sequence). The CDR3 extends over 13 amino acids. Trimming pared 0 bases from V and 5 bases from J, leaving 8 bases between. This CDR3 is CASSLEGGYGYTF. The CDR3 DNA reads TGTGCCAGCAGCTTGGAAGGGGGATATGGCTACACCTTC.

This clone has a handful of counts. This rearrangement joins TRBV7-9 to TRBJ2-5; D not resolved. V lost 2 bases to trimming and J lost 5 bases, with 6 bases between them. Germline V gene data show CDR1 as SEHNR and CDR2 as FQNEAQ (reference sequence). This CDR3 comprises 12 residues. The CDR3 bases are TGTGCCAGCAGCTTAATGCAGGAGACCCAGTACTTC. The encoded protein is CASSLMQETQYF. The full variable domain, rest sourced from reference TRBV7-9 and TRBJ2-5, is DTGVSQNPRHKITKRGQNVTFRCDPISEHNRLYWYRQTLGQGPEFLTYFQNEAQLEKSRLLSDRFSAERPKGSFSTLEIQRTEQGDSAMYLCASSLMQETQYFGPGTRLLVL.

The chain couples TRBV27 to TRBJ2-1; 12 bases are a match to TRBD1. Germline CDR1 and CDR2: MNHEY and SMNVEV (reference sequence). V shed 2 bases, J shed 7 bases, and the junction held 3 bases outside the gene matches. This CDR3 is built from 15 residues. Here the CDR3 reads CASSLGDRGLNEQFF. For the CDR3, the DNA is TGTGCCAGCAGTTTAGGGGACAGGGGGCTGAATGAGCAGTTCTTC.

The DNA for the CDR3 is TGTGCCATCAGTGACAGGTTAAATTCACCCCTCCACTTT. Translation: CAISDRLNSPLHF. This chain links TRBV10-3 with TRBJ1-6; D call uncertain. Germline values: CDR1 ENHRY, CDR2 SYGVKD. V was pared by 3 bases and J by 7 bases, with 7 bases between. This CDR3 comprises 13 residues.

The chain carries TRBV10-3 and TRBJ1-5; D unclear. The CDR3 spans 13 residues. The ends were cut back, 7 bases at V and 3 bases at J, with 10 bases in the middle. Germline CDR1 is ENHRY and CDR2 is SYGVKD. CDR3: CAITQVPNQPQHF. The CDR3 nucleotides read TGTGCCATCACCCAGGTTCCCAATCAGCCCCAGCATTTT.

The V gene is TRBV11-2, the J gene TRBJ2-7; D might be TRBD2 (5 bases). CDR1 and CDR2 from the germline V gene are SGHAT and FQNNGV. The CDR3 is 15 residues long. V was cut by 3 bases and J by 0 bases, with 12 bases left in between. The CDR3 nucleotides read TGTGCCAGCAGCTTCGAGGGATCTATCTCCTACGAGCAGTACTTC. Translation gives CASSFEGSISYEQYF.

In this sample, this clone turned up once. CDR3 in amino acids: CASSDNPSGQPQHF. In nucleotides, the CDR3 is TGCGCCAGCAGTGACAATCCATCGGGTCAGCCCCAGCATTTT. The rearrangement uses TRBV5-1 and TRBJ1-5; D is uncertain. The CDR3 loop spans 14 amino acids. Germline assignment: CDR1 SGHRS and CDR2 YFSETQ. Trimming shortened V by 5 bases and J by 6 bases, and 15 bases separated the two germline ends.

This rearrangement joins TRBV5-1 to TRBJ2-7; D is uncertain. CDR1 is SGHRS, CDR2 YFSETQ, per germline. V gave up 5 bases and J gave up 4 bases, with 7 bases separating them. The CDR3 runs 11 residues. The CDR3 sequence: CASRSGYEQYF. CDR3 nucleotide sequence: TGCGCCAGCAGGAGTGGGTACGAGCAGTACTTC.

Of note for this clone: Compared with germline, one end of the junction differs, possibly owing to a read error. The chain uses TRBV29-1 and TRBJ1-3; 8 positions match TRBD1. The CDR3 is 12 residues long. Per the germline V gene, CDR1 is SQVTM and CDR2 is ANQGSEA. CDR3 coding DNA: TGCAGCGTCGCCGGACAGGGAACCACCATATATTTT. Translated: CSVAGQGTTIYF.

This clone was observed a single time. CDR3 region: CASSFWTGVNTEAFF. CDR3 DNA sequence: TGTGCCAGCAGCTTTTGGACAGGGGTGAACACTGAAGCTTTCTTT. The J gene is TRBJ1-1, the V gene TRBV5-6; TRBD1 aligns across 9 bases. Looked up from germline, CDR1 is SGHDT and CDR2 is YYEEEE. With 2 bases clipped from V and 0 bases from J, the junction kept 2 bases outside the gene matches. The CDR3 loop spans 15 amino acids.